These 25 T cell receptor beta chains originate from one sample sequenced in a study of T cell repertoires in cytomegalovirus infection. Their recognized antigens are unknown. Using its own MiXCR run on the reads, TCRdb lists one record per CDR3 protein. Here the sample spans 250,000 to 400,000 distinct CDR3 sequences, 25% being singletons. The specimen was cultured PBMCs, collected from culture after CMV antigen stimulation. Every receptor here comes from a human donor in good health (CMV status not recorded). Some clones in this sample may be carry-over from other donors' samples.

This clonotype was seen only a few times. The chain employs TRBV28 and TRBJ2-7, with a possible D match to TRBD2 (5 bases). Trimming took 7 bases from V and 4 from J, leaving 8 bases between them. The CDR3 is 11 residues long. Germline CDR1 reads MDHEN; CDR2 reads SYDVKM. CDR3 nucleotides: TGTGCCAGCAAGGACTTTTACGAGCAGTACTTC. Translating gives CASKDFYEQYF. Filled out from reference TRBV28 and TRBJ2-7, the complete variable domain reads DVKVTQSSRYLVKRTGEKVFLECVQDMDHENMFWYRQDPGLGLRLIYFSYDVKMKEKGDIPEGYSVSREKKERFSLILESASTNQTSMYLCASKDFYEQYFGPGTRLTVT.

V is TRBV19 and J is TRBJ2-6; D unclear. Germline V gives CDR1 LNHDA, CDR2 SQIVND (reference sequence). With 3 bases removed from V and 2 bases from J, the gap between germline ends came to 14 bases. The CDR3 totals 17 residues. The chain's CDR3 is CASSIGHRQTGANVLTF. The CDR3 nucleotides are TGTGCCAGTAGTATTGGTCACAGACAAACTGGGGCCAACGTCCTGACTTTC.

The chain uses TRBV4-3 and TRBJ2-7; possible D gene TRBD1, 5 bases. V was shortened by 0 bases and J by 6 bases, with 9 bases between the two germline ends. The germline V gene has CDR1 LGHNA and CDR2 YSLEER. This CDR3 has 13 amino acids. The CDR3 DNA is TGCGCCAGCAGCCAAGATTGGGGCAGCGAGCAGTACGTC. This sequence encodes CASSQDWGSEQYV.

This chain uses TRBV12-3 or TRBV12-4 with TRBJ1-2; no clear D gene. The CDR3 runs 13 residues. The V and J ends lost 3 bases and 2 bases respectively, with 7 bases between them. CDR3 sequence: CASSFIRNYGYTF. CDR3 sequence (DNA): TGTGCCAGCAGTTTTATCCGGAACTATGGCTACACCTTC.

This clonotype was observed a few times. The gene calls are TRBV4-3 and TRBJ1-6; 8 bases are shared with TRBD1. This CDR3 contains 16 residues. The junction had 6 bases not matched to a gene; V was cut back by 1 base and J by 7 bases. The V gene's germline CDR1 is LGHNA and CDR2 YSLEER. The CDR3 sequence: CASSQGTDRVNSPLHF. CDR3 DNA: TGCGCCAGCAGCCAAGGAACGGACAGGGTCAATTCACCCCTCCACTTT.

The chain couples TRBV6-4 to TRBJ2-2, with 12 bases identical to TRBD2. This CDR3 has 15 amino acids. The ends lost 6 bases at V and 7 bases at J; junction bases unmatched: 6. Germline CDR1 is MRHNA and CDR2 is SNTAGT. This CDR3 reads CASSPQTSGSGELFF. The CDR3, as DNA: TGTGCCAGCAGCCCCCAGACTAGCGGGAGCGGGGAGCTGTTTTTT.

This clonotype was seen only a few times. CDR3 sequence reads: CASSRQGGYAQYF. The CDR3 coding sequence is TGTGCCAGTAGCCGACAGGGGGGATACGCGCAGTATTTT. The V gene is TRBV19, the J gene TRBJ2-3; 9 nucleotides agree with TRBD1. The CDR3 runs to 13 residues. The junction had 8 bases not matched to a gene; V was cut back by 6 bases and J by 10 bases. Germline V CDR1 and CDR2: LNHDA, SQIVND (reference sequence).

As to this clonotype: A much larger clone lies one base from this, so it may be a read error. The conserved closing phenylalanine or tryptophan is absent in this CDR3, likely reflecting a read error. The gene calls are TRBV7-2 and TRBJ2-1; 10 bases are shared with TRBD2. The CDR3 covers 16 residues. CDR1 and CDR2 from the germline V gene are SGHTA and FQGNSA. Trimming removed 0 bases from V and 8 bases from J; junction bases left unmatched: 7. The CDR3 sequence: CASSLASSGSFDEQFY. CDR3 nucleotide sequence: TGTGCCAGCAGCTTAGCCTCTAGCGGGAGTTTCGATGAGCAGTTCTAC.

This sequence joins TRBV25-1 and TRBJ1-4, with 8 bases that match TRBD1. After removal of 3 bases from V and 0 bases from J, the junction contained 15 bases not matched to a gene. Germline V gene lookup returns CDR1 MGHDK and CDR2 SYGVNS. The CDR3 totals 20 residues. The CDR3 sequence: CASSDGRDRNKNATNEKLFF. The CDR3 coding sequence is TGTGCCAGCAGTGACGGTCGGGACAGGAATAAAAATGCAACTAATGAAAAACTGTTTTTT.

This clonotype turned up a few times. The chain uses TRBV25-1 and TRBJ2-7; 9 bases map to TRBD1. This CDR3 region has 15 residues. The V gene's germline CDR1 is MGHDK and CDR2 SYGVNS. The V segment lost 5 bases and the J segment 3 bases; nucleotides outside the gene matches: 8. In nucleotides, the CDR3 is TGTGCCAGCAGTCCCCTTGGGACAGGGAACTACGAGCAGTACTTC. Its translation is CASSPLGTGNYEQYF.

This chain links TRBV20-1 with TRBJ2-7; 11 bases are shared with TRBD2. Unmatched junction bases numbered 9, after V lost 6 bases and J lost 5 bases. Germline values: CDR1 DFQATT, CDR2 SNEGSKA (reference sequence). The CDR3 runs 14 residues. As DNA, the CDR3 is TGCAGTGCACCACTAGCGGGAGTTGGCAACGAGCAGTACTTC. It yields the protein CSAPLAGVGNEQYF.

Only a few counts were recorded for this clonotype. V gene TRBV4-1 combines with J gene TRBJ2-3, with 10 positions matching TRBD2. CDR3 length: 17 residues. In germline, CDR1 is MGHRA, CDR2 YSYEKL. V was pared by 1 base and J by 1 base, with 5 bases of the junction left unmatched. CDR3 in amino acids: CASSQAPSGRGTDTQYF. The DNA of the CDR3 is TGCGCCAGCAGCCAAGCCCCGAGCGGGAGGGGCACAGATACGCAGTATTTT.

CDR3 nucleotides: TGTGCCAGCAGCCACGGGACTAGCGGGCACCCCCGGGGAGAGACCCAGTACTTC. This codes for CASSHGTSGHPRGETQYF. J is TRBJ2-5 and V is TRBV11-3, with 12 nucleotides matching TRBD2. Per the germline V gene, CDR1 is SGHNT and CDR2 is YENEEA. The V segment lost 5 bases and the J segment 4 bases; nucleotides outside the gene matches: 14. There are 18 residues in the CDR3.

This clonotype was detected only a few times. This chain's CDR3 is CASSSDRRGQETQYF. Here the CDR3 DNA reads TGTGCCAGCAGTTCGGACAGGAGGGGACAAGAGACCCAGTACTTC. The chain couples TRBV27 to TRBJ2-5; possible D gene TRBD1, 7 bases. The CDR3 extends over 15 amino acids. The germline V and J ends were trimmed by 4 bases and 2 bases, with 14 bases remaining between them. Looked up from germline, CDR1 is MNHEY and CDR2 is SMNVEV (reference sequence).

The CDR3 sequence: CASSIIAGGPMDTQYF. In DNA, the CDR3 is TGTGCCAGCAGTATCATAGCGGGAGGGCCGATGGATACGCAGTATTTT. This chain links TRBV2 with TRBJ2-3, with 11 bases fitting TRBD2. Trimming took 5 bases from V and 6 from J; bases not matched to a gene: 10. From germline, CDR1 is SNHLY and CDR2 FYNNEI. The CDR3 consists of 16 residues.

The V gene is TRBV11-2, the J gene TRBJ1-1, with TRBD1 as a possible D gene (5 bases). The CDR3 is made up of 15 amino acids. V lost 6 bases to trimming and J lost 5 bases, with 19 bases between them. Germline CDR1 is SGHAT and CDR2 is FQNNGV. The CDR3 sequence: CASSEARVGKTEAFF. CDR3 DNA sequence: TGTGCCAGCAGTGAGGCCAGGGTGGGAAAGACTGAAGCTTTCTTT.

This clonotype was counted only a few times. The V gene is TRBV4-1, the J gene TRBJ2-2; D is perhaps TRBD1 or TRBD2 (6 bases each). Germline lookup yields CDR1 MGHRA and CDR2 YSYEKL. CDR3 length equals 21 residues. The V gene lost 0 bases and the J gene lost 1 base, with 24 bases spanning the gap. CDR3 sequence reads: CASSQDLGQRGSGLNTGELFF. The CDR3 nucleotides read TGCGCCAGCAGCCAAGACCTCGGACAGCGAGGTAGCGGATTGAACACCGGGGAGCTGTTTTTT.

This clonotype was seen ten or more times. The rearrangement links TRBV11-2 to TRBJ2-3; 11 bases align to TRBD2. Trimming took 1 base from V and 4 from J; bases not matched to a gene: 7. Germline lookup yields CDR1 SGHAT and CDR2 FQNNGV. The CDR3 is 17 residues long. The CDR3 spells CASSLGLAGGVADTQYF. In DNA form, the CDR3 reads TGTGCCAGCAGCTTAGGGCTAGCGGGAGGTGTAGCAGATACGCAGTATTTT. Complete variable domain (other parts from reference TRBV11-2 and TRBJ2-3): EAGVAQSPRYKIIEKRQSVAFWCNPISGHATLYWYQQILGQGPKLLIQFQNNGVVDDSQLPKDRFSAERLKGVDSTLKIQPAKLEDSAVYLCASSLGLAGGVADTQYFGPGTRLTVL.

The V gene is TRBV12-3 or TRBV12-4, the J gene TRBJ2-2; 7 positions agree with TRBD1. V shed 3 bases and J 6 bases; nucleotides not matched to a gene: 7. This CDR3 spans 15 amino acids. Here the CDR3 reads CASSFLTGLPGELFF. The CDR3 bases are TGTGCCAGCAGTTTCCTGACAGGGTTACCCGGGGAGCTGTTTTTT.

V gene TRBV4-1 combines with J gene TRBJ2-1, with no clear D. CDR1 and CDR2 (germline): MGHRA, YSYEKL. The V gene lost 5 bases and the J gene lost 4 bases, with 6 bases spanning the gap. The CDR3 covers 12 residues. CDR3 sequence reads: CASSTPYNEQFF. CDR3 nucleotides: TGCGCCAGCAGCACCCCATACAATGAGCAGTTCTTC.

In its sample, this clonotype was seen many times. CDR3: CASATGLRALHF. In nucleotides, the CDR3 is TGTGCCAGCGCAACGGGCCTTAGGGCCCTCCACTTT. This rearrangement joins TRBV6-2 or TRBV6-3 to TRBJ1-6; D remains ambiguous. The germline V gene encodes CDR1 MNHEY and CDR2 SVGEGT. V was clipped by 8 bases and J by 14 bases, with 16 bases between them. The CDR3 is made up of 12 amino acids.

CDR3 loop: CASSEPGLHNNEQFF. CDR3 DNA sequence: TGTGCCAGCAGTGAACCGGGACTGCACAACAATGAGCAGTTCTTC. The rearrangement links TRBV6-1 to TRBJ2-1; the D gene is possibly TRBD2 (6 bases). The length of the CDR3 is 15 residues. V was cut by 2 bases and J by 5 bases, with 13 bases left in between. Germline V CDR1 and CDR2: MNHNS, SASEGT.

In this sample, this clonotype turned up a few times. The chain combines TRBV28 with TRBJ2-6; D gene uncertain. V was clipped by 4 bases and J by 2 bases, with 6 bases between them. Germline-derived CDR1 and CDR2 are MDHEN and SYDVKM. The CDR3 consists of 14 residues. Here the CDR3 DNA reads TGTGCCAGCAGTTCGACGGCTGGGGCCAACGTCCTGACTTTC. This encodes CASSSTAGANVLTF.

This clonotype was counted many times. This sequence joins TRBV28 and TRBJ1-2, with a weak D call TRBD1 (5 bases). The CDR3 runs 13 residues. Germline-derived CDR1 and CDR2 are MDHEN and SYDVKM. V was cut by 2 bases and J by 7 bases, with 11 bases left in between. This CDR3 is CASSLRGRAGYTF. CDR3 DNA: TGTGCCAGCAGTTTAAGAGGCAGGGCTGGCTACACCTTC.

This clonotype was picked up many times. V gene TRBV28 combines with J gene TRBJ2-7; weak D call: TRBD2 (5 bases). This CDR3 has 12 residues. Trimming left V 3 bases short and J 2 bases short, with 5 bases between. Germline V CDR1 and CDR2: MDHEN, SYDVKM. In nucleotides, the CDR3 is TGTGCCAGCAGTTTGACTACCTACGAGCAGTACTTC. It yields the protein CASSLTTYEQYF.